This T cell receptor (beta chain) came from a study of OX40 agonist ivuxolimab in advanced cancers. TCRdb's copy holds only in-frame clones and misses some; the assay was immunoSEQ multiplex PCR. The sample records about 12,000 clones, approximately 75% being singletons. There are 15 residues in the CDR3. V lost 1 base, J lost 3 bases, and 5 bases stayed unmatched. Germline CDR1 MGHRA, CDR2 YSYEKL. Prior autoimmune disease or systemic immunosuppression barred patients. The rearrangement joins TRBV4-1 to TRBJ2-7, with 8 bases matching TRBD2. This specimen was CD4+ or CD8+ T cells sorted from blood, taken in a trial of the OX40 agonist ivuxolimab. The sequence derives from an adult with an advanced solid tumor such as melanoma, head and neck, liver or kidney cancer. The CDR3 bases are TGCGCCAGCAGCCAAGTACGCGGGGGGATCTACGAGCAGTACTTC. Translation gives CASSQVRGGIYEQYF.